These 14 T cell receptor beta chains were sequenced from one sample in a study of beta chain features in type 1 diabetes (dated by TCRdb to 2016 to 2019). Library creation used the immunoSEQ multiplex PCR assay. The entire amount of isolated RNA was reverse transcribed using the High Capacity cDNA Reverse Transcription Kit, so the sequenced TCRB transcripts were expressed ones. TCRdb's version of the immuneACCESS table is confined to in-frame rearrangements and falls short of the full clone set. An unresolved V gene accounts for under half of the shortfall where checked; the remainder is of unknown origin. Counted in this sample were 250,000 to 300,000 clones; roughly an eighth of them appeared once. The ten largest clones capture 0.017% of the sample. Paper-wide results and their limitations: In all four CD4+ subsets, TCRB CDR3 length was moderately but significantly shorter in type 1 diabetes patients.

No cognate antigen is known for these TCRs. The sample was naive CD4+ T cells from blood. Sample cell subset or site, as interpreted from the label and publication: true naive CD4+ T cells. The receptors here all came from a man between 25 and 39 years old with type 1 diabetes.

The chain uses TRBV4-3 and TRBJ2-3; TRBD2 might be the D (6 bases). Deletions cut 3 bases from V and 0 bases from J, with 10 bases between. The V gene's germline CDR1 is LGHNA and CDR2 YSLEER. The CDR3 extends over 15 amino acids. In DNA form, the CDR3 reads TGCGCCAGCAGCCACCTAGCGACAAGCACAGATACGCAGTATTTT. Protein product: CASSHLATSTDTQYF.

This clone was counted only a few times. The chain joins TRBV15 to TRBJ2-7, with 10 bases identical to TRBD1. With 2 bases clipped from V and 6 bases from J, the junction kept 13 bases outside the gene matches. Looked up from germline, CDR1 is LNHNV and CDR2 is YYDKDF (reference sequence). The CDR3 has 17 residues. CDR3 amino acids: CATSRPKTGGLPSEQYF. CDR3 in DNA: TGTGCCACCAGCAGACCTAAGACAGGGGGCCTTCCTAGCGAGCAGTACTTC.

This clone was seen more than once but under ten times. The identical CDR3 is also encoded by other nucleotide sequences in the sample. Here the CDR3 DNA reads TGTGCCAGCAGACAGGGGCCGGATCAGCCCCAGCATTTT. This encodes CASRQGPDQPQHF. The chain recombines TRBV25-1 with TRBJ1-5, with 7 bases that match TRBD1. J was trimmed by 5 bases and V by 6 bases; bases with no gene match: 4. Germline loops: CDR1 MGHDK, CDR2 SYGVNS. The CDR3 sequence is 13 residues long.

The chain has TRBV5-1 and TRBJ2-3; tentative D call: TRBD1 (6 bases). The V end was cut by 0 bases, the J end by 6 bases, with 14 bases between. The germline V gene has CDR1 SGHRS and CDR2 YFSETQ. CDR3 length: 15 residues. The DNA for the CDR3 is TGCGCCAGCAGCTTGGGGTCCAGGGGAGACGATACGCAGTATTTT. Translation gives CASSLGSRGDDTQYF. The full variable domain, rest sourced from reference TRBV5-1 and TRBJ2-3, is KAGVTQTPRYLIKTRGQQVTLSCSPISGHRSVSWYQQTPGQGLQFLFEYFSETQRNKGNFPGRFSGRQFSNSRSEMNVSTLELGDSALYLCASSLGSRGDDTQYFGPGTRLTVL.

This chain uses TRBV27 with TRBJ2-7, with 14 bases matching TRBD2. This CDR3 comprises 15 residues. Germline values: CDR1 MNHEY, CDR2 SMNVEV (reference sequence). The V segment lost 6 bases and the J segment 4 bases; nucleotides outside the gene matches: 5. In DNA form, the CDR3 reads TGTGCCAGCAGCCCCAGACTAGCGGGAGGGTACGAGCAGTACTTC. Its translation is CASSPRLAGGYEQYF.

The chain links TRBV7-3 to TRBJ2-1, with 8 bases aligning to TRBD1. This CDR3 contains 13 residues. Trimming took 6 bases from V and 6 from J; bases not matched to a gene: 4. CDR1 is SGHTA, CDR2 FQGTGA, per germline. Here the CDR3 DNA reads TGTGCCAGCAGAGCAACAGGGGGCAATGAGCAGTTCTTC. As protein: CASRATGGNEQFF.

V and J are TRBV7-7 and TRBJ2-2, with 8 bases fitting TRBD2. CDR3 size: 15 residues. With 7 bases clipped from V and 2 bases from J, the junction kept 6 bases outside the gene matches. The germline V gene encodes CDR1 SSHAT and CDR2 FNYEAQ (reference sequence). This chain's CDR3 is CASKEIAGNTGELFF. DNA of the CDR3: TGTGCCAGCAAAGAGATAGCGGGAAACACCGGGGAGCTGTTTTTT.

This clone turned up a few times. Written as DNA, the CDR3 is TGTGCCAGCAGCTTAGGGACTAGCGGGTACAATGAGCAGTTCTTC. Amino acids: CASSLGTSGYNEQFF. The chain employs TRBV7-3 and TRBJ2-1; 12 bases match TRBD2. Germline V lookup: CDR1 SGHTA, CDR2 FQGTGA. The CDR3 totals 15 residues. Trimming cost V 2 bases and J 4 bases; bases outside gene matches: 0.

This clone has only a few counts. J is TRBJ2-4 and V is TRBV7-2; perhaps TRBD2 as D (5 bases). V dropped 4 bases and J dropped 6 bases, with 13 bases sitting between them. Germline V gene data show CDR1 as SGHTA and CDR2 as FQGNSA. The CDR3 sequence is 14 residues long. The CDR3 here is CASSSRIGRNIQYF. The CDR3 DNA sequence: TGTGCCAGCAGCTCCCGAATTGGGAGAAACATTCAGTACTTC.

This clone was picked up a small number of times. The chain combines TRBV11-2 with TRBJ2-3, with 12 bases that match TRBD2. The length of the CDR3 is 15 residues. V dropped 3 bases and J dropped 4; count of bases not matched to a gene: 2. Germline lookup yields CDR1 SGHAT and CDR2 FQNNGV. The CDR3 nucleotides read TGTGCCAGCAGCTTTACTAGCGGGGGGCCAGATACGCAGTATTTT. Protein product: CASSFTSGGPDTQYF.

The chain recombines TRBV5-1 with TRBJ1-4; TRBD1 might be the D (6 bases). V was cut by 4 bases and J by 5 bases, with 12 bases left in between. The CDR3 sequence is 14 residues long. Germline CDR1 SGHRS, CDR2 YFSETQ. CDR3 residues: CASSLQGPNEKLFF. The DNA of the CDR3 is TGCGCCAGCAGCCTCCAGGGGCCCAATGAAAAACTGTTTTTT.

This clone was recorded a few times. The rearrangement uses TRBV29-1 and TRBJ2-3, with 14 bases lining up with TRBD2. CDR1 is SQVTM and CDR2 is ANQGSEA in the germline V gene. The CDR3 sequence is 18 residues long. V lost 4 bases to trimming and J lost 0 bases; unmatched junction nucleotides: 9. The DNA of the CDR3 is TGCAGCGTTGTGGGGACTAGCGGGAGCTCAACTAGCACAGATACGCAGTATTTT. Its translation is CSVVGTSGSSTSTDTQYF.

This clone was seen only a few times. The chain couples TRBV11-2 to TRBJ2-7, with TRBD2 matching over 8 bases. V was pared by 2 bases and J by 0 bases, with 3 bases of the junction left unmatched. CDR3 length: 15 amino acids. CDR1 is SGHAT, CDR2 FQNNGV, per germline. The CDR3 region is CASSLLAGISYEQYF. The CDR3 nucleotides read TGTGCCAGCAGCTTACTAGCGGGTATCTCCTACGAGCAGTACTTC.

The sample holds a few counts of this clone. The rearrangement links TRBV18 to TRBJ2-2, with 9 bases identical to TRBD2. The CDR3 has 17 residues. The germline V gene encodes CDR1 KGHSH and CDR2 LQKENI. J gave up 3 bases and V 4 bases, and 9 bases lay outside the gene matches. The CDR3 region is CASSQNSGSPDTGELFF. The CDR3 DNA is TGTGCCAGCTCACAAAATAGCGGGAGTCCCGACACCGGGGAGCTGTTTTTT. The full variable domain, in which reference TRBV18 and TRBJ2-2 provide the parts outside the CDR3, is NAGVMQNPRHLVRRRGQEARLRCSPMKGHSHVYWYRQLPEEGLKFMVYLQKENIIDESGMPKERFSAEFPKEGPSILRIQQVVRGDSAAYFCASSQNSGSPDTGELFFGEGSRLTVL.